This T cell receptor beta chain was profiled in a study of CD8+ T cells in alopecia areata. The CDR3 spans 11 residues. Trimming removed 7 bases from V and 3 bases from J, with 10 bases in between. CDR1 is SQVTM and CDR2 is ANQGSEA in the germline V gene. Specified treatment: oral pan-JAK inhibitor, 5-10 mg twice daily. PBMCs, the starting material, were the source of sorted CD4+ and CD8+ T cells. Study-level findings and limits: Between patients, shared TCR sequences were less clear than in mice. This was possibly due in part to HLA diversity in the patient population. Having one nonresponder leaves uncertain how baseline CD8+ expansion relates to response.

cDNA reverse transcribed from extracted RNA served as the sequencing template. The table came from immunoSEQ multiplex PCR; TCRdb's copy has only in-frame clones and leaves some out. This repertoire shows about 140,000 clones, roughly four fifths found once; its top ten account for around 25%. With regard to this clone: Its specificity is not known.

This rearrangement joins TRBV29-1 to TRBJ2-7; D perhaps matches TRBD2 (5 bases). This clonotype was obtained from a human donor with alopecia areata. Source: CD8+ T cells sorted from blood, taken at week 4, from a patient treated with tofacitinib. CDR3 nucleotide sequence: TGCAGCGCCATACTAGACTACGAGCAGTACTTC. Translation: CSAILDYEQYF.